This is a list of T cell receptor beta chains from one sample in a study of graft-versus-host responses after intestinal transplantation. Profiled with immunoSEQ multiplex PCR; TCRdb holds only in-frame clones, not every one. The sample has tens of thousands of clones; 75% to 90% are singletons. The sample in question was PBMCs, obtained about 62 days after intestinal transplantation. These receptors were obtained from a human patient who received an intestinal transplant, so some T cells may come from the graft donor. Each CDR3 is given with its conserved first and last residue. The order of the fields is V gene, clone size, J gene, D gene, CDR3 protein, CDR3 DNA. D genes are given only for firm matches. Expanded clones are given a class, and other clones once, few, many or no size at all.

TRBV29-1	-	TRBJ2-2	-	CSVDPGPGELFF	TGCAGCGTTGACCCGGGCCCCGGGGAGCTGTTTTTT
TRBV11-2	-	TRBJ2-7	-	CASSLDPGAGEQYF	TGTGCCAGCAGCTTAGATCCGGGGGCGGGAGAGCAGTACTTC
TRBV27	-	TRBJ1-5	TRBD1	CASSPTSTGIDEPQHF	TGTGCCAGCAGTCCTACTTCGACAGGGATAGATGAGCCCCAGCATTTT
TRBV7-8	-	TRBJ2-1	-	CASSLSAGVNEQFF	TGTGCCAGCAGCTTGAGCGCAGGGGTTAATGAGCAGTTCTTC
TRBV7-2	-	TRBJ2-1	TRBD2	CASSPNSRGGSYNEQFF	TGTGCCAGCAGCCCAAACTCGCGGGGGGGATCCTACAATGAGCAGTTCTTC
TRBV9	-	TRBJ1-3	-	CASSPNGNTIYF	TGTGCCAGCAGCCCAAATGGAAACACCATATATTTT
TRBV6-4	-	TRBJ2-5	-	CASCRGFQETQYF	TGTGCCAGCTGTCGGGGCTTCCAAGAGACCCAGTACTTC
TRBV4-3	-	TRBJ2-7	TRBD1	CASSQRTGGSYEQYF	TGCGCCAGCAGCCAAAGGACAGGGGGCTCCTACGAGCAGTACTTC
TRBV30	-	TRBJ1-1	-	CAWSRPGQSNTEAFF	TGTGCCTGGAGCAGACCGGGACAATCGAACACTGAAGCTTTCTTT
TRBV6-4	-	TRBJ2-3	TRBD2	CASSGTSGTDTQYF	TGTGCCAGCAGCGGGACTAGCGGGACAGATACGCAGTATTTT
TRBV19	once	TRBJ2-3	TRBD2	CASSMTSGDTRYF	TGTGCCAGTAGTATGACTAGCGGGGACACCAGGTATTTT
TRBV10-1	-	TRBJ2-1	-	CASSGPPVNEQFF	TGCGCCAGCAGTGGCCCCCCAGTCAATGAGCAGTTCTTC
TRBV27	-	TRBJ2-7	-	CASSFSGLYEQYF	TGTGCCAGCAGTTTTTCCGGTCTCTACGAGCAGTACTTC
TRBV5-6	-	TRBJ1-2	-	CASSLIRSYGYTF	TGTGCCAGCAGCTTGATCAGATCTTATGGCTACACCTTC
TRBV7-9	-	TRBJ2-7	-	CASSARTDYEQYF	TGTGCCAGCAGCGCGCGCACCGACTACGAGCAGTACTTC
TRBV9	-	TRBJ2-7	-	CASSPADRTYEQYF	TGTGCCAGCAGCCCCGCGGACAGAACCTACGAGCAGTACTTC
TRBV6-1	-	TRBJ1-1	-	CASSEKGYTEAFF	TGTGCCAGCAGTGAAAAGGGTTACACTGAAGCTTTCTTT
TRBV6-1	few	TRBJ1-2	TRBD1	CASSEWKGATTIYGYTF	TGTGCCAGCAGTGAATGGAAGGGGGCCACAACGATATATGGCTACACCTTC
TRBV27	-	TRBJ2-3	TRBD2	CASRGGGWTTDTQYF	TGTGCCAGCAGGGGGGGAGGGTGGACCACAGATACGCAGTATTTT
TRBV4-3	-	TRBJ2-7	TRBD1	CASSQPGQRYEQYF	TGCGCCAGCAGCCAACCGGGACAGCGCTACGAGCAGTACTTC
TRBV7-9	once	TRBJ2-1	-	CASVRLGSLDEQFF	TGTGCCAGCGTTCGACTTGGGTCATTGGATGAGCAGTTCTTC
TRBV27	-	TRBJ2-3	-	CASSFTPTDTQYF	TGTGCCAGCAGTTTTACCCCCACAGATACGCAGTATTTT
TRBV30	-	TRBJ2-3	-	CAWSVAGDTQYF	TGTGCCTGGAGTGTAGCGGGAGATACGCAGTATTTT
TRBV7-8	-	TRBJ2-7	TRBD2	CASSPRRLAGINTPNEQYF	TGTGCCAGCAGCCCCAGGAGACTAGCGGGGATTAACACCCCGAACGAGCAGTACTTC
TRBV7-9	-	TRBJ1-3	TRBD1	CASSLFTGGVGNTIYF	TGTGCCAGCAGCTTATTCACAGGGGGCGTCGGAAACACCATATATTTT
TRBV27	-	TRBJ1-1	TRBD1	CASRPGAGTALMNTEAFF	TGTGCCAGCAGGCCCGGGGCTGGGACAGCCCTCATGAACACTGAAGCTTTCTTT
TRBV27	-	TRBJ1-2	-	CASSLDRTDLYGYTF	TGTGCCAGCAGTTTAGACCGGACAGACCTCTATGGCTACACCTTC
TRBV7-9	-	TRBJ2-7	-	CASSPGISYEQYF	TGTGCCAGCAGCCCGGGGATTTCCTACGAGCAGTACTTC
TRBV5-1	-	TRBJ1-1	-	CASSLGRGNTEAFF	TGCGCCAGCAGCTTAGGACGGGGGAACACTGAAGCTTTCTTT
TRBV7-8	-	TRBJ1-6	-	CASSLQGIVNSPLHF	TGTGCCAGCAGCCTACAGGGAATAGTGAATTCACCCCTCCACTTT
TRBV30	-	TRBJ2-7	-	CAWESDPGPSYEQYF	TGTGCCTGGGAATCTGACCCCGGACCATCCTACGAGCAGTACTTC